This is a list of T cell receptor beta chains from one sample in a study of blood T cell repertoires in COVID-19. Profiled with immunoSEQ multiplex PCR; TCRdb holds only in-frame clones, not every one. This table holds 140,000 to 150,000 clones, almost 90% found once. The sequenced sample was peripheral blood. These receptor sequences come from a human donor in a cohort sampled during active COVID-19. Both conserved end residues are part of each CDR3. A D gene is named only where the DNA matches it firmly. A row's size may be missing; if present it is once, few, many or a size class.

V,J,size,D,DNA,CDR3
TRBV6-6,TRBJ2-2,NA,TRBD1,TGTGCCAGCAGGGATGGACAGGGGAGGAACACCGGGGAGCTGTTTTTT,CASRDGQGRNTGELFF
TRBV5-5,TRBJ1-5,NA,NA,TGTGCCAGCAGCTTGTCAGGGGGCAATCAGCCCCAGCATTTT,CASSLSGGNQPQHF
TRBV11-3,TRBJ2-1,NA,NA,TGTGCCAGCAGCACGAACAGGGATGAGCAGTTCTTC,CASSTNRDEQFF
TRBV6-5,TRBJ2-7,NA,NA,TGTGCCAGCAGTAAGGACTTCTACGAGCAGTACTTC,CASSKDFYEQYF
TRBV30,TRBJ1-5,NA,TRBD1,TGTGCCTGGGACCTCAAATGGGGACAGGGATATCAGCCCCAGCATTTT,CAWDLKWGQGYQPQHF
TRBV6-2/TRBV6-3,TRBJ2-7,once,NA,TGTGCCAGCAGTTACCTTATAATACTATTCTACGAGCAGTACTTC,CASSYLIILFYEQYF
TRBV28,TRBJ1-1,NA,NA,TGTGCCAGCAGTTTATCCAGGTCCGCCACTGAAGCTTTCTTT,CASSLSRSATEAFF
TRBV6-5,TRBJ2-3,NA,TRBD2,TGTGCCAGCAGTCGGGCCGGAGCGGGAGCAGATACGCAGTATTTT,CASSRAGAGADTQYF
TRBV4-2,TRBJ2-1,NA,TRBD2,TGTGCCAGCAGCCAAGATCTCCTTGCGGGGGGGCTCTATGAGCAGTTCTTC,CASSQDLLAGGLYEQFF
TRBV7-3,TRBJ2-3,NA,TRBD1,TGTGCCAGCAGCTTAAACGGACAGGGGGCAGGCACAGATACGCAGTATTTT,CASSLNGQGAGTDTQYF
TRBV5-6,TRBJ2-1,NA,TRBD2,TGTGCCAGCAGCGTAGCGGGAGGGCCAATGATGGTAAATGAGCAGTTCTTC,CASSVAGGPMMVNEQFF
TRBV6-2/TRBV6-3,TRBJ2-1,NA,TRBD2,TGTGCCAGCAGTTTAGTCCTAGCGGGGGAGCAGTTCTTC,CASSLVLAGEQFF
TRBV5-8,TRBJ2-1,NA,TRBD1,TGTGCCAGCAGCTTTACAGGGGGCAAGGATGTCAACAATGAGCAGTTCTTC,CASSFTGGKDVNNEQFF
TRBV3-1/TRBV3-2,TRBJ2-3,NA,NA,TGTGCCAGCAGCCAAGGAGGACAGTTCACAGATACGCAGTATTTT,CASSQGGQFTDTQYF
TRBV5-1,TRBJ1-1,NA,NA,TGCGCCAGCAGACAAGGCGGGGGCACTGAAGCTTTCTTT,CASRQGGGTEAFF
TRBV9,TRBJ1-1,NA,TRBD1,TGTGCCAGCAGCCCATCAGGGACAGGGACTGAAGCTTTCTTT,CASSPSGTGTEAFF
TRBV16,TRBJ1-2,once,NA,TGTGCCAGCAGCCAATCGTCAGGTAGCTACACCTTC,CASSQSSGSYTF
TRBV7-9,TRBJ2-1,NA,TRBD2,TGTGCCAGCAGCCAATGGACTAGCAGGCTGGGTGAGCAGTTCTTC,CASSQWTSRLGEQFF
TRBV5-5,TRBJ2-5,NA,TRBD2,TGTGCCAGCAGCCCGTTGCGCGGGGGACGACAAGAGACCCAGTACTTC,CASSPLRGGRQETQYF
TRBV29-1,TRBJ2-3,NA,TRBD1,TGCAGCGTTTATTCTTCGGCGACAGGGGCAGCAGATACGCAGTATTTT,CSVYSSATGAADTQYF
TRBV11-2,TRBJ1-1,few,NA,TGTGCCAGCAGCCCTGGGCCGAATCCCATGAACACTGAAGCTTTCTTT,CASSPGPNPMNTEAFF
TRBV19,TRBJ1-5,few,NA,TGTGCCAGTAGTGTCGGGAATCTCAATCAGCCCCAGCATTTT,CASSVGNLNQPQHF
TRBV5-1,TRBJ2-3,NA,TRBD2,TGCGCCAGCAGCCTGGAAGCCGGGGGAGGGGGCACAGATACGCAGTATTTT,CASSLEAGGGGTDTQYF
TRBV11-2,TRBJ2-7,NA,TRBD2,TGTGCCAGCAGCTTAGATCTAGCGGGGGGCCACCCTGACGAGCAGTACTTC,CASSLDLAGGHPDEQYF